The 14 T cell receptor beta chains given below trace back to one sample, sequenced in a study of blood T cells in healthy people across ages. Alongside a J-beta primer mix, a sample-barcoded 5' primer served in a second PCR lasting about 7 to 11 cycles. TCRdb reprocessed the 5' RACE reads with MiXCR, giving one entry per CDR3 protein. Among about 1.7 million distinct CDR3 sequences, 28% were seen once, and the ten largest hold 6.5% to 8.5%. The sequencing sample was made of blood. The receptor set was obtained from a woman aged 25 to 39 in good health.

Points on this clonotype: A much more abundant neighbour one base away suggests this may be a read error. The rearrangement uses TRBV10-3 and TRBJ1-2, with unresolved D. This CDR3 contains 13 residues. The V gene's germline CDR1 is ENHRY and CDR2 SYGVKD. The CDR3 DNA reads as TGTACCATCAGTGACCGGAGGGTGGTCAGCTACACCTTC. Its translation is CTISDRRVVSYTF.

This clonotype was detected ten times or more. The chain carries TRBV24-1 and TRBJ2-7; possible D gene TRBD2, 7 bases. Germline CDR1 and CDR2: KGHDR and SFDVKD. The V gene lost 5 bases and the J gene lost 6 bases, with 16 bases spanning the gap. The CDR3 covers 14 residues. The CDR3 nucleotides are TGTGCCACCAGTGCGGGGGGCGCGAGGGGCGAGCAGTACTTC. Protein: CATSAGGARGEQYF.

A few counts support this clonotype. The chain has TRBV5-1 and TRBJ1-6; D may be TRBD1 (6 bases). The CDR3 spans 15 residues. Deletions cut 4 bases from V and 6 bases from J, with 14 bases between. Germline V gives CDR1 SGHRS, CDR2 YFSETQ. This chain's CDR3 is CASSPGDIGNSPLHF. In DNA form, the CDR3 reads TGCGCCAGCAGCCCCGGGGACATAGGTAATTCACCCCTCCACTTT.

This clonotype came up a few times. V is TRBV4-2 and J is TRBJ2-5, with D unresolved. Trimming pared 0 bases from V and 3 bases from J, leaving 17 bases between. This CDR3 is 17 amino acids long. Germline V gene sequence: CDR1 LGHNA, CDR2 YNFKEQ. The CDR3 sequence is CASSQDPPSWEEETQYF. The DNA of the CDR3 is TGTGCCAGCAGCCAAGATCCCCCCAGCTGGGAAGAAGAGACCCAGTACTTC.

The chain employs TRBV12-3 or TRBV12-4 and TRBJ2-6, with 9 bases identical to TRBD1. After removal of 6 bases from V and 2 bases from J, the junction contained 2 bases not matched to a gene. The length of the CDR3 is 15 residues. The CDR3 loop reads CASRRQGAGANVLTF. CDR3 sequence (DNA): TGTGCCAGCAGGCGACAGGGGGCTGGGGCCAACGTCCTGACTTTC.

Worth noting for this clonotype: A much larger clonotype is one base distant, so this may be a read error. The rearrangement joins TRBV29-1 to TRBJ2-1, with D perhaps TRBD1 (6 bases). Deletions cut 6 bases from V and 10 bases from J, with 16 bases between. CDR1 is SQVTM, CDR2 ANQGSEA, per germline. The CDR3 is 12 residues long. The CDR3 here is CSVRDTTYEQFF. The CDR3 bases are TGCAGCGTCCGGGACACTACCTACGAGCAGTTCTTC.

The V and J genes are TRBV27 and TRBJ1-4, with 7 nucleotides matching TRBD1. The CDR3 covers 15 residues. Germline CDR1 reads MNHEY; CDR2 reads SMNVEV (reference sequence). J lost 8 bases, V lost 0 bases, and 6 bases had no gene match. The CDR3 sequence is CASSLSSGGLEKLFF. The CDR3 DNA follows: TGTGCCAGCAGTTTATCGTCAGGGGGGCTGGAAAAACTGTTTTTT. Variable domain in full (rest from reference TRBV27 and TRBJ1-4): EAQVTQNPRYLITVTGKKLTVTCSQNMNHEYMSWYRQDPGLGLRQIYYSMNVEVTDKGDVPEGYKVSRKEKRNFPLILESPSPNQTSLYFCASSLSSGGLEKLFFGSGTQLSVL.

This clonotype was detected many times. This chain links TRBV9 with TRBJ2-5; TRBD1 or TRBD2 may be the D gene (6 bases each). The CDR3 contains 14 residues. V dropped 4 bases and J dropped 5 bases, with 15 bases sitting between them. Germline values: CDR1 SGDLS, CDR2 YYNGEE. The CDR3 protein is CASSQGLAGETQYF. The DNA of the CDR3 is TGTGCCAGCAGCCAGGGGCTCGCGGGGGAGACCCAGTACTTC.

This clonotype has only a few counts. V and J are TRBV18 and TRBJ1-4, with TRBD1 matching 7 bases. This CDR3 has 14 amino acids. V trimming: 6 bases; J trimming: 6 bases; junction bases outside the gene matches: 7. Germline CDR1 KGHSH, CDR2 LQKENI. The CDR3 bases are TGTGCCAGCTCCCCTGGACAGGAGCATGAAAAACTGTTTTTT. As protein: CASSPGQEHEKLFF.

This sequence joins TRBV2 and TRBJ2-4; 9 bases map to TRBD1. Germline V gene sequence: CDR1 SNHLY, CDR2 FYNNEI. Trimming at V came to 8 bases and at J to 13 bases, leaving 21 bases not matched to a gene. CDR3 size: 16 residues. CDR3 bases: TGTGCCAGCGGGTGGGGACCGGGACAGGGAAGGAATGAGCAGTACTTC. Translation: CASGWGPGQGRNEQYF.

This clonotype was counted a few times. This rearrangement joins TRBV5-4 to TRBJ1-2; D ambiguous. The CDR3 is 14 amino acids. Looked up from germline, CDR1 is SGHNT and CDR2 is YYREEE (reference sequence). Trimming left V 4 bases short and J 4 bases short, with 14 bases between. The CDR3 spells CASSPAGQPYGYTF. DNA for the CDR3: TGTGCCAGCAGCCCTGCGGGTCAACCCTATGGCTACACCTTC.

This CDR3 is CSVGRADLAFF. CDR3 nucleotide sequence: TGCAGCGTTGGCAGGGCTGATTTAGCTTTCTTT. The rearrangement uses TRBV29-1 and TRBJ1-1; a weak D match, TRBD1 (5 bases). V was cut by 4 bases and J by 10 bases, with 13 bases left in between. Germline assignment: CDR1 SQVTM and CDR2 ANQGSEA. This CDR3 is built from 11 residues.

The genes are TRBV2 and TRBJ2-4; 7 nucleotides agree with TRBD2. The J call may be in error: the DNA end matches TRBJ2-7 better. CDR1 and CDR2 from the germline V gene are SNHLY and FYNNEI. This CDR3 region has 14 residues. The DNA of the CDR3 is TGTGCCAGCATGGCGGACGGGGGGTTAGACGAGCAGTACTTC. This gives the protein CASMADGGLDEQYF.

This clonotype came up a few times. This chain connects TRBV10-3 to TRBJ1-2; tentatively, D is TRBD1 (5 bases). Germline CDR1 and CDR2: ENHRY and SYGVKD. The CDR3 extends over 15 amino acids. The V and J ends lost 8 bases and 3 bases respectively, with 19 bases between them. CDR3 loop: CAICPTGGLYYGYTF. The CDR3 DNA follows: TGTGCCATCTGCCCGACCGGGGGACTTTACTATGGCTACACCTTC.